Listed below are T cell receptor beta chains from one sample, sequenced in a study of cytomegalovirus exposure and HLA in healthy donors. Only in-frame clones appear in the TCRdb table, and some are missing; sequencing was by immunoSEQ multiplex PCR. The table has 120,000 or so clones, about 80% seen once. The sequenced sample consisted of PBMCs. These receptors all come from a woman aged 50 to 60 in good health and CMV-seronegative. Both conserved end residues are part of each CDR3. Fields, in order: CDR3 length, J gene, V gene, D gene, clone size, CDR3 protein, CDR3 DNA. The D gene is left open where the match is weak. Clone size is shown for a subset of rows, as once, few, many or a class of expanded clone.

CDR3 length: 11; J gene: TRBJ1-4; V gene: TRBV20-1; D gene: .; clone size: .; CDR3 protein: CSAGVGEKLFF; CDR3 DNA: TGCAGTGCCGGGGTTGGGGAAAAACTGTTTTTT
CDR3 length: 14; J gene: TRBJ2-7; V gene: TRBV5-4; D gene: .; clone size: .; CDR3 protein: CASSIPGKTYEQYF; CDR3 DNA: TGTGCCAGCAGCATTCCCGGGAAAACCTACGAGCAGTACTTC
CDR3 length: 13; J gene: TRBJ2-7; V gene: TRBV5-4; D gene: TRBD1; clone size: .; CDR3 protein: CASSLGQGSEQYF; CDR3 DNA: TGTGCCAGCAGCTTGGGACAGGGTTCCGAGCAGTACTTC
CDR3 length: 15; J gene: TRBJ2-4; V gene: TRBV6-1; D gene: TRBD1; clone size: .; CDR3 protein: CASSAGGAPENIQYF; CDR3 DNA: TGTGCCAGCAGCGCAGGGGGCGCCCCCGAAAACATTCAGTACTTC
CDR3 length: 13; J gene: TRBJ1-1; V gene: TRBV29-1; D gene: .; clone size: .; CDR3 protein: CSVEVAENTEAFF; CDR3 DNA: TGCAGCGTTGAAGTTGCGGAAAACACTGAAGCTTTCTTT
CDR3 length: 16; J gene: TRBJ2-1; V gene: TRBV27; D gene: .; clone size: .; CDR3 protein: CASSPSELIWGGEQFF; CDR3 DNA: TGTGCCAGCAGTCCATCAGAGTTAATATGGGGAGGTGAGCAGTTCTTC
CDR3 length: 15; J gene: TRBJ1-3; V gene: TRBV28; D gene: TRBD1; clone size: .; CDR3 protein: CASRTGGPSGNTIYF; CDR3 DNA: TGTGCCAGCAGGACAGGGGGCCCCTCTGGAAACACCATATATTTT
CDR3 length: 15; J gene: TRBJ1-3; V gene: TRBV4-2; D gene: .; clone size: .; CDR3 protein: CASSQVGAWGNTIYF; CDR3 DNA: TGTGCCAGCAGCCAAGTTGGGGCATGGGGAAACACCATATATTTT
CDR3 length: 14; J gene: TRBJ1-3; V gene: TRBV7-9; D gene: .; clone size: .; CDR3 protein: CSSSFAGVGNTIYF; CDR3 DNA: TGTTCCAGCAGCTTTGCAGGCGTTGGAAACACCATATATTTT
CDR3 length: 16; J gene: TRBJ2-7; V gene: TRBV6-1; D gene: TRBD1; clone size: .; CDR3 protein: CASSEVVGQGRYEQYF; CDR3 DNA: TGTGCCAGCAGTGAAGTTGTGGGACAGGGGCGCTACGAGCAGTACTTC
CDR3 length: 11; J gene: TRBJ2-7; V gene: TRBV25-1; D gene: TRBD2; clone size: .; CDR3 protein: CASILAGSLHF; CDR3 DNA: TGTGCCAGCATTCTAGCGGGATCTCTCCACTTC
CDR3 length: 16; J gene: TRBJ2-5; V gene: TRBV6-6; D gene: TRBD2; clone size: few; CDR3 protein: CASSFGLAGARETQYF; CDR3 DNA: TGTGCCAGCAGTTTCGGACTAGCGGGAGCGAGGGAGACCCAGTACTTC